Sequencing of this T cell receptor (beta chain) was carried out in a study of cytomegalovirus exposure and HLA in healthy donors. Primers for the PCR totalled 60 Vbeta and 13 Jbeta. Repertoires were generated with immunoSEQ multiplex PCR, while TCRdb's copy carries only in-frame clones and drops some. The sample includes 150,000 to 200,000 clones, around 80% of them seen just once. V shed 5 bases, J shed 6 bases, and the junction held 2 bases outside the gene matches. The CDR3 has 12 residues. The V gene's germline CDR1 is MGHDK and CDR2 SYGVNS. Material: PBMCs. This chain joins TRBV25-1 and TRBJ2-3, with 7 bases lining up with TRBD2. The sequence derives from a woman in her 30s in good health and CMV-seropositive. The CDR3 loop is CASSSGTDTQYF. CDR3 nucleotides: TGTGCCAGCAGTAGCGGGACCGATACGCAGTATTTT. The full variable domain, completed using reference TRBV25-1 and TRBJ2-3, is EADIYQTPRYLVIGTGKKITLECSQTMGHDKMYWYQQDPGMELHLIHYSYGVNSTEKGDLSSESTVSRIRTEHFPLTLESARPSHTSQYLCASSSGTDTQYFGPGTRLTVL.